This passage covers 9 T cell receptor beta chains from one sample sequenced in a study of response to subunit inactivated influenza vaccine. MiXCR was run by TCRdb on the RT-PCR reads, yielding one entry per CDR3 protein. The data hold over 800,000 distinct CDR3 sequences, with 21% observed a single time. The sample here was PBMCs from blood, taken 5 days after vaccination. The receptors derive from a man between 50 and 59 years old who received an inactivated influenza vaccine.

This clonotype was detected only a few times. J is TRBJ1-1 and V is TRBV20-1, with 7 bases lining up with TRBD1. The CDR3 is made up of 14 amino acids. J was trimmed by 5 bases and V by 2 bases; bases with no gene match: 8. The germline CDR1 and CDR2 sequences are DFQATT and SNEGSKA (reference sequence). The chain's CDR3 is CSARRGQAITEAFF. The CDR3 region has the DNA TGCAGTGCTAGACGCGGACAGGCGATTACTGAAGCTTTCTTT.

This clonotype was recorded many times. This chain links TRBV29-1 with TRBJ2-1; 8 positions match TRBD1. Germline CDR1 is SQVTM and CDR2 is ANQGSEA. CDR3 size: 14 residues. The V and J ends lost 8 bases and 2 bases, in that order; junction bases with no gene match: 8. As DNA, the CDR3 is TGCAGCTTTTCTCAGGGGGCGACCTACAATGAGCAGTTCTTC. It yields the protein CSFSQGATYNEQFF.

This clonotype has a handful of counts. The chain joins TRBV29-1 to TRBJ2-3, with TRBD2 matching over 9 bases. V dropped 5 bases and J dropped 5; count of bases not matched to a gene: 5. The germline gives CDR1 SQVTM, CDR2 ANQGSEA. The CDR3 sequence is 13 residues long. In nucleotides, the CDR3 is TGCAGCGTTCTAGCGGGATTGCAAGATACGCAGTATTTT. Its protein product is CSVLAGLQDTQYF.

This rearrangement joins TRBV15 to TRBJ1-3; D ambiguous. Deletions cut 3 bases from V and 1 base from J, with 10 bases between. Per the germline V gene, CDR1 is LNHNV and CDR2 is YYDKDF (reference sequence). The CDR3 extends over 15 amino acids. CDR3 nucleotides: TGTGCCACCAGCAGTGTCCGGGGATCTGGAAACACCATATATTTT. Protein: CATSSVRGSGNTIYF.

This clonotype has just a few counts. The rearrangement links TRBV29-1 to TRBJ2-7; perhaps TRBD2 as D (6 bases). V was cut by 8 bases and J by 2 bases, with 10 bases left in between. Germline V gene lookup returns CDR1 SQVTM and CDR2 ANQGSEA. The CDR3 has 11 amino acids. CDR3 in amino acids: CSTGGPYEQYF. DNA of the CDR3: TGCAGCACCGGAGGGCCCTACGAGCAGTACTTC.

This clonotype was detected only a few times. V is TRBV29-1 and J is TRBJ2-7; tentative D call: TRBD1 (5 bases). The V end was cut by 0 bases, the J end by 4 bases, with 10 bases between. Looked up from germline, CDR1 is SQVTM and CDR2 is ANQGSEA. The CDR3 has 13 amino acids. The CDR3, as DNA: TGCAGCGTTGAAGATCCAGGGTCGTACGAGCAGTACTTC. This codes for CSVEDPGSYEQYF.

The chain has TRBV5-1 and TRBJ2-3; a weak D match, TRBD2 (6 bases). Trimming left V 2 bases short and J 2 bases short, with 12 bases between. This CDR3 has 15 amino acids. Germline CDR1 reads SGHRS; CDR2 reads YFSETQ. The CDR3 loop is CASSFVGGNTDTQYF. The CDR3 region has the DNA TGCGCCAGCAGCTTCGTGGGGGGAAACACAGATACGCAGTATTTT.

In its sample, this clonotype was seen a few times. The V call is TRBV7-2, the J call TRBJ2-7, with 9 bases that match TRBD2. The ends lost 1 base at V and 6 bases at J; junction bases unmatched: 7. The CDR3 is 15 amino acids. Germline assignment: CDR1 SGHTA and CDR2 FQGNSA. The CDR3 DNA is TGTGCCAGCAGCTTAGGAGGTAGCGGGGGCGGCGAGCAGTACTTC. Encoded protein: CASSLGGSGGGEQYF.

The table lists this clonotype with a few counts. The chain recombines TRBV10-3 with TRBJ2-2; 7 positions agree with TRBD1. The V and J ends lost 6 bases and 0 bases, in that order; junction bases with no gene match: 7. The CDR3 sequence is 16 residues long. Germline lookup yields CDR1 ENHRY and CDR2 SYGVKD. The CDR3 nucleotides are TGTGCCATCAGCGGGACAGATCGTACGAACACCGGGGAGCTGTTTTTT. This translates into CAISGTDRTNTGELFF.